One sample yielded the 20 T cell receptor beta chains listed below, sequenced in a study of cytomegalovirus exposure and HLA in healthy donors. Primers: 60 Vbeta forward and 13 Jbeta reverse. Sequencing used immunoSEQ multiplex PCR; TCRdb keeps in-frame clones, though not all of them. The sample yields more than 95,000 clones, 81% seen once. The sequenced sample consisted of PBMCs. The receptors were sampled from a woman aged 30 to 39 in good health and CMV-seronegative.

The rearrangement links TRBV28 to TRBJ2-1; 11 nucleotides match TRBD2. The CDR3 is made up of 16 amino acids. CDR1 is MDHEN and CDR2 is SYDVKM in the germline V gene. V gave up 3 bases and J gave up 8 bases; unmatched junction bases: 9. CDR3 nucleotide sequence: TGTGCCAGCAGTTTGAGGGGGCTAGCGGGAGGCGATGAGCAGTTCTTC. Protein: CASSLRGLAGGDEQFF.

The chain recombines TRBV27 with TRBJ2-1; perhaps TRBD1 as D (5 bases). V was pared by 4 bases and J by 8 bases, with 15 bases between. The CDR3 is 14 residues long. Looked up from germline, CDR1 is MNHEY and CDR2 is SMNVEV (reference sequence). The CDR3 sequence: CASSSLSGFYEQFF. CDR3 nucleotides: TGTGCCAGCAGTTCCCTATCAGGGTTCTATGAGCAGTTCTTC.

V is TRBV6-5 and J is TRBJ2-7, with D maybe TRBD1 (5 bases). The CDR3 runs 15 residues. Germline values: CDR1 MNHEY, CDR2 SVGAGI. V was cut by 5 bases and J by 6 bases, with 20 bases left in between. CDR3 nucleotide sequence: TGTGCCAGCAGTGGAATCTCAGGGTTGGTGGGCGAGCAGTACTTC. Translated, it gives CASSGISGLVGEQYF.

The chain carries TRBV10-2 and TRBJ2-5; the match to TRBD2 covers 8 bases. The V gene's germline CDR1 is WSHSY and CDR2 SAAADI. This CDR3 has 13 amino acids. Losses at the gene ends were 6 bases for V and 2 bases for J; bases not matched to a gene: 2. The CDR3 DNA sequence: TGCGCCAGCAGAGTAGCGGGGCAAGAGACCCAGTACTTC. Translated: CASRVAGQETQYF.

The chain employs TRBV6-5 and TRBJ2-2; 9 bases line up with TRBD2. After removal of 5 bases from V and 5 bases from J, the junction contained 6 bases not matched to a gene. CDR1 MNHEY and CDR2 SVGAGI come from the germline V gene. The CDR3 loop spans 15 amino acids. CDR3 in DNA: TGTGCCAGCAGTCGGGGACTAGCCGGAACCGGGGAGCTGTTTTTT. It encodes CASSRGLAGTGELFF.

J is TRBJ1-1 and V is TRBV5-1; D perhaps matches TRBD1 (6 bases). CDR3 size: 13 residues. Germline V lookup: CDR1 SGHRS, CDR2 YFSETQ. Trimming removed 4 bases from V and 6 bases from J, with 13 bases in between. CDR3 in DNA: TGCGCCAGCAGCCTAAGACAGGACGCTGAAGCTTTCTTT. Its translation is CASSLRQDAEAFF.

The genes are TRBV6-5 and TRBJ2-7, with TRBD2 identical over 14 bases. The junction had 3 bases not matched to a gene; V was cut back by 5 bases and J by 3 bases. There are 15 residues in the CDR3. Per the germline V gene, CDR1 is MNHEY and CDR2 is SVGAGI. The chain's CDR3 is CASSRLAGGRYEQYF. In nucleotides, the CDR3 is TGTGCCAGCAGTAGACTAGCGGGAGGGCGCTACGAGCAGTACTTC.

The chain joins TRBV7-9 to TRBJ2-7, with D perhaps TRBD2 (5 bases). Trimming left V 5 bases short and J 2 bases short, with 16 bases between. The CDR3 runs to 15 residues. Germline V gene sequence: CDR1 SEHNR, CDR2 FQNEAQ (reference sequence). The CDR3 bases are TGTGCCAGCAGCCCCGGCACGGGGTCCCCCTACGAGCAGTACTTC. Translating gives CASSPGTGSPYEQYF. Variable domain in full (rest from reference TRBV7-9 and TRBJ2-7): DTGVSQNPRHKITKRGQNVTFRCDPISEHNRLYWYRQTLGQGPEFLTYFQNEAQLEKSRLLSDRFSAERPKGSFSTLEIQRTEQGDSAMYLCASSPGTGSPYEQYFGPGTRLTVT.

This rearrangement joins TRBV2 to TRBJ2-1; no definite D call. CDR3 length: 12 residues. V was shortened by 7 bases and J by 1 base, with 5 bases between the two germline ends. CDR1 is SNHLY and CDR2 is FYNNEI in the germline V gene. CDR3 residues: CASTRSYNEQFF. CDR3 in DNA: TGTGCCAGCACTCGGTCCTACAATGAGCAGTTCTTC. The complete variable domain, with remaining parts taken from reference TRBV2 and TRBJ2-1, reads EPEVTQTPSHQVTQMGQEVILRCVPISNHLYFYWYRQILGQKVEFLVSFYNNEISEKSEIFDDQFSVERPDGSNFTLKIRSTKLEDSAMYFCASTRSYNEQFFGPGTRLTVL.

The chain links TRBV6-1 to TRBJ1-1; D might be TRBD1 (5 bases). The V gene lost 5 bases and the J gene lost 0 bases, with 10 bases spanning the gap. The CDR3 spans 14 residues. Germline V gene data show CDR1 as MNHNS and CDR2 as SASEGT. CDR3 bases: TGTGCCAGCAGTCTCGAAGGGGTGAACACTGAAGCTTTCTTT. It translates to CASSLEGVNTEAFF.

This chain connects TRBV28 to TRBJ1-2, with D perhaps TRBD1 (5 bases). Germline-derived CDR1 and CDR2 are MDHEN and SYDVKM. The CDR3 spans 13 residues. Trimming stripped 5 bases from V and 4 bases from J, with 11 bases between. The CDR3 is CASSPDSPYGYTF. CDR3 nucleotide sequence: TGTGCCAGCAGTCCCGACAGTCCCTATGGCTACACCTTC.

CDR3 loop: CAWSPTGRTSGDPYEQYF. The DNA for the CDR3 is TGTGCCTGGAGTCCGACAGGGAGGACTAGCGGGGACCCCTACGAGCAGTACTTC. The rearrangement links TRBV30 to TRBJ2-7; 12 nucleotides agree with TRBD2. The CDR3 covers 18 residues. Trimming cost V 2 bases and J 2 bases; bases outside gene matches: 13. The V gene's germline CDR1 is GTSNPN and CDR2 SVGIG (reference sequence).

The gene calls are TRBV6-4 and TRBJ1-2; 9 bases line up with TRBD1. The CDR3 length is 13 residues. Per the germline V gene, CDR1 is MRHNA and CDR2 is SNTAGT. V shed 6 bases, J shed 8 bases, and the junction held 7 bases outside the gene matches. CDR3 sequence reads: CASSMTGGEGYTF. For the CDR3, the DNA is TGTGCCAGCAGCATGACAGGGGGAGAGGGCTACACCTTC.

The chain is built from TRBV11-3 and TRBJ1-2; tentatively, D is TRBD1 (5 bases). Trimming took 6 bases from V and 4 from J, leaving 18 bases between them. Germline CDR1 reads SGHNT; CDR2 reads YENEEA. The CDR3 is 15 residues long. The CDR3 DNA sequence: TGTGCCAGCAGTAGCACCGCCAAGGGGATCTATGGCTACACCTTC. It encodes CASSSTAKGIYGYTF.

This clone was counted a few times. V is TRBV29-1 and J is TRBJ2-1, with 8 bases aligning to TRBD1. This CDR3 is built from 14 residues. Germline V gene data show CDR1 as SQVTM and CDR2 as ANQGSEA. Losses at the gene ends were 2 bases for V and 8 bases for J; bases not matched to a gene: 8. The CDR3 coding sequence is TGCAGCGTTGAACGACCAGGGGGCATCTATGAGCAGTTCTTC. Protein product: CSVERPGGIYEQFF.

The chain uses TRBV7-9 and TRBJ2-5; TRBD1 is a possible D gene (5 bases). The V end lost 5 bases, the J end lost 1 base, and 11 bases lay between the germline ends. This CDR3 comprises 14 residues. Germline V CDR1 and CDR2: SEHNR, FQNEAQ (reference sequence). Here the CDR3 reads CASSRSGSQETQYF. CDR3 sequence (DNA): TGTGCCAGCAGCCGATCAGGGTCCCAAGAGACCCAGTACTTC.

This chain links TRBV19 with TRBJ2-5; 10 bases agree with TRBD1. The CDR3 runs to 18 residues. Unmatched junction bases numbered 15, after V lost 5 bases and J lost 3 bases. Germline V CDR1 and CDR2: LNHDA, SQIVND (reference sequence). Written as DNA, the CDR3 is TGTGCCAGTAGTGACGGAGGTCCGGGACAGGGGAAAAAAGAGACCCAGTACTTC. It yields the protein CASSDGGPGQGKKETQYF.

The chain combines TRBV5-4 with TRBJ1-2, with 7 bases matching TRBD1. Looked up from germline, CDR1 is SGHNT and CDR2 is YYREEE (reference sequence). The CDR3 sequence is 15 residues long. J gave up 2 bases and V 4 bases, and 8 bases lay outside the gene matches. The CDR3 DNA is TGTGCCAGCAGCCGATCACAGGGACAGAACTATGGCTACACCTTC. Its translation is CASSRSQGQNYGYTF.

Only one count was recorded for this clone. This chain joins TRBV12-5 and TRBJ2-1, with D tentatively TRBD1 (6 bases). The CDR3 is 13 residues long. V was clipped by 10 bases and J by 14 bases, with 24 bases between them. Germline V gives CDR1 LGHNT, CDR2 FRNRAP. The CDR3 here is CATDKTPMRGKFF. CDR3 in DNA: TGTGCTACCGACAAGACTCCAATGAGGGGGAAGTTCTTC. The whole variable domain, filled in from reference TRBV12-5 and TRBJ2-1, reads DARVTQTPRHKVTEMGQEVTMRCQPILGHNTVFWYRQTMMQGLELLAYFRNRAPLDDSGMPKDRFSAEMPDATLATLKIQPSEPRDSAVYFCATDKTPMRGKFFGPGTRLTVL.

This clone occurred a few times. The chain links TRBV19 to TRBJ2-1, with TRBD2 as a possible D gene (6 bases). The V gene lost 4 bases and the J gene lost 9 bases, with 19 bases spanning the gap. CDR1 is LNHDA and CDR2 is SQIVND in the germline V gene (reference sequence). The CDR3 totals 15 residues. The DNA of the CDR3 is TGTGCCAGTAGTACCCTCTCGAGGACGGAGGGTGAGCAGTTCTTC. This sequence encodes CASSTLSRTEGEQFF.